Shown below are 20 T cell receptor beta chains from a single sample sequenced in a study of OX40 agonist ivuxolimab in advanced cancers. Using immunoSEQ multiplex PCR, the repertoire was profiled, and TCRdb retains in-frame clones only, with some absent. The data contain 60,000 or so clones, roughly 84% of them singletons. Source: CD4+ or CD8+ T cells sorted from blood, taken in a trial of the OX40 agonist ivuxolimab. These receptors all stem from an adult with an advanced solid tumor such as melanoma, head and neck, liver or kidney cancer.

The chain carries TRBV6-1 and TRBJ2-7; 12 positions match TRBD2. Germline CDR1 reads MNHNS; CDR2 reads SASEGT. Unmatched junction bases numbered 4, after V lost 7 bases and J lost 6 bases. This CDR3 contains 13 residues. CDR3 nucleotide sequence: TGTGCCAGCACCGGACTAGCGGGGCGCGAGCAGTACTTC. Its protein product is CASTGLAGREQYF.

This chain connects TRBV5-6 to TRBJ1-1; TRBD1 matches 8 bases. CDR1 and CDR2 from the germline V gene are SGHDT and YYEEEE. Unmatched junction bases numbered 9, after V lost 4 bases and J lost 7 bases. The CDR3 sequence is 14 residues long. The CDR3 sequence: CASSLQTGVNEAFF. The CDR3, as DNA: TGTGCCAGCAGCCTCCAGACAGGGGTGAATGAAGCTTTCTTT.

This CDR3 is CASSPTGNYGYTF. CDR3 DNA sequence: TGTGCCAGTAGTCCCACAGGGAATTATGGCTACACCTTC. The chain uses TRBV19 and TRBJ1-2, with D possibly being TRBD1 (6 bases). The CDR3 has 13 residues. V was pared by 5 bases and J by 5 bases, with 12 bases between. The germline CDR1 and CDR2 sequences are LNHDA and SQIVND (reference sequence).

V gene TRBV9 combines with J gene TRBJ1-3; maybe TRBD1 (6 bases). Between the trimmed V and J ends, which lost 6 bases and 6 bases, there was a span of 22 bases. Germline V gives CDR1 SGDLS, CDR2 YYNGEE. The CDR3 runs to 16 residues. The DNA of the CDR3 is TGTGCCAGCACCAAAACCCAAGGGGACATTGAAAACACCATATATTTT. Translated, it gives CASTKTQGDIENTIYF.

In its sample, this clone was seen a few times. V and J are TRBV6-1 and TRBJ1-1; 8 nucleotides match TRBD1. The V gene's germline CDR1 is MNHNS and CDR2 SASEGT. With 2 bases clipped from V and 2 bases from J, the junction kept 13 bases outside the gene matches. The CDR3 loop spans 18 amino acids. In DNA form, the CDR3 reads TGTGCCAGCAGTGAAAGAAGGGTCCCGGACAGGGCCAACACTGAAGCTTTCTTT. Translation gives CASSERRVPDRANTEAFF.

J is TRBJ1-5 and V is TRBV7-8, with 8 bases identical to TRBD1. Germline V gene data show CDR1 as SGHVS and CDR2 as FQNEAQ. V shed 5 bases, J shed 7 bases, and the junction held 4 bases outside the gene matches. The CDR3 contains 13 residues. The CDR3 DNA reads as TGTGCCAGCAGCCGACAGGGGTTCCAGCCCCAGCATTTT. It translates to CASSRQGFQPQHF. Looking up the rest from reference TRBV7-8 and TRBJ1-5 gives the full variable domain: GAGVSQSPRYKVAKRGQDVALRCDPISGHVSLFWYQQALGQGPEFLTYFQNEAQLDKSGLPSDRFFAERPEGSVSTLKIQRTQQEDSAVYLCASSRQGFQPQHFGDGTRLSIL.

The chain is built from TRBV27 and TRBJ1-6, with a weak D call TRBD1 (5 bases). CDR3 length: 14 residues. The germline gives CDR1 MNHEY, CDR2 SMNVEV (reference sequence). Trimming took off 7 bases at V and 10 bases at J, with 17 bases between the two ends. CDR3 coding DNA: TGTGCCAGCAACCAAGTGTCAGGGTACTCACCCCTCCACTTT. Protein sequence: CASNQVSGYSPLHF.

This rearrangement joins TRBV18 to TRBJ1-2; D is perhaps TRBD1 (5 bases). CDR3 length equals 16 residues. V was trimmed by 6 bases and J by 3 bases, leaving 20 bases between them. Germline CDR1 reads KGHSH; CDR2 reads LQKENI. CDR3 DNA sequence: TGTGCCAGCTCGCATGGCCCCGGGGGTCTGGACTATGGCTACACCTTC. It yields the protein CASSHGPGGLDYGYTF.

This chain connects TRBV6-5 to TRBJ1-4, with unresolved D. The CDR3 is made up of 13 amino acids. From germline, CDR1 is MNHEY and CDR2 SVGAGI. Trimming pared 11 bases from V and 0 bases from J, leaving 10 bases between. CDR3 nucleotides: TGTGCCGCGGCCGATGCAACTAATGAAAAACTGTTTTTT. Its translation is CAAADATNEKLFF.

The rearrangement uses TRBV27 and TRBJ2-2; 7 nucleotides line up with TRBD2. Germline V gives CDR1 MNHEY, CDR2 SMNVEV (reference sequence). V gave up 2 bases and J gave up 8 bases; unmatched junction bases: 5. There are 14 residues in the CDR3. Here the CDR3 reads CASSLGGLRGELFF. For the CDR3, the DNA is TGTGCCAGCAGTTTAGGGGGACTAAGGGGGGAGCTGTTTTTT.

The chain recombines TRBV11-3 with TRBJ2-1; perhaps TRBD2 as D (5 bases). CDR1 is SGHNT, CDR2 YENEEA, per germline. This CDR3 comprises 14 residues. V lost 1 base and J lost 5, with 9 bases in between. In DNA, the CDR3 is TGTGCCAGCAGCTTAGGAGGGTTGGACAATGAGCAGTTCTTC. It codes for CASSLGGLDNEQFF.

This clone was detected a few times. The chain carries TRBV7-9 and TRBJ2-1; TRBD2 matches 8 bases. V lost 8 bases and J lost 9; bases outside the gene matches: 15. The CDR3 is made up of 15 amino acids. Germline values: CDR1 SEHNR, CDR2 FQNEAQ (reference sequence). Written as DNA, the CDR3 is TGTGCCAGCCTAAGGTGGGGCGGGGGGCAGGTTGAGCAGTTCTTC. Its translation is CASLRWGGGQVEQFF.

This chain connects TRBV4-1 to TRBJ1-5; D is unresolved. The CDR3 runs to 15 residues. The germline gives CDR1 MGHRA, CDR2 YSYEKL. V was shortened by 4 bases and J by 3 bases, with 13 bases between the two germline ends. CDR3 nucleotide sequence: TGCGCCAGCAGCCTCGCCGGCCCGAACAATCAGCCCCAGCATTTT. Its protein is CASSLAGPNNQPQHF.

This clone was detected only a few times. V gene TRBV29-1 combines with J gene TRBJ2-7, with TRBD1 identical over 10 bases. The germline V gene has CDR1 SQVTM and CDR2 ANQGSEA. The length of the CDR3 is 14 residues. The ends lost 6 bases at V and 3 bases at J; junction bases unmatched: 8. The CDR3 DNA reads TGCAGCGTCCTCGGTCGGGACAGGGGCTACGAGCAGTACTTC. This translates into CSVLGRDRGYEQYF.

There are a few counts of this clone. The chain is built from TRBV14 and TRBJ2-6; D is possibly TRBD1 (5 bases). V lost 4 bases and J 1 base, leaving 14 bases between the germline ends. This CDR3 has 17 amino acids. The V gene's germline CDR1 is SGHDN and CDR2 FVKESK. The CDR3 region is CASSPRPGASGANVLTF. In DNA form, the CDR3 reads TGTGCCAGCAGCCCCCGACCTGGGGCGTCTGGGGCCAACGTCCTGACTTTC.

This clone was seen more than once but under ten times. CDR3 in amino acids: CASSEELAYGYTF. In DNA, the CDR3 is TGTGCCAGCAGTGAAGAACTCGCCTATGGCTACACCTTC. V and J are TRBV2 and TRBJ1-2; D is unresolved. V was clipped by 1 base and J by 4 bases, with 7 bases between them. The CDR3 length is 13 residues. The V gene's germline CDR1 is SNHLY and CDR2 FYNNEI.

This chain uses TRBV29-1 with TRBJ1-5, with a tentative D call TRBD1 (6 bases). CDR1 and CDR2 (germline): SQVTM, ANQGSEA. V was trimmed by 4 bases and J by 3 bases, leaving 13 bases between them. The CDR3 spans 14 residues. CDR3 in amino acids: CSVVPQGVNQPQHF. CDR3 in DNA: TGCAGCGTTGTCCCACAGGGTGTCAATCAGCCCCAGCATTTT.

Here the CDR3 DNA reads TGTGCCAGCAGGAAAGACCAGGGAAATACCGGGGAGCTGTTTTTT. Translation gives CASRKDQGNTGELFF. V usage is TRBV6-1 and J usage is TRBJ2-2; D possibly corresponds to TRBD1 (5 bases). The germline gives CDR1 MNHNS, CDR2 SASEGT. V lost 6 bases, J lost 5 bases, and 16 bases lay in between. CDR3 length: 15 residues.

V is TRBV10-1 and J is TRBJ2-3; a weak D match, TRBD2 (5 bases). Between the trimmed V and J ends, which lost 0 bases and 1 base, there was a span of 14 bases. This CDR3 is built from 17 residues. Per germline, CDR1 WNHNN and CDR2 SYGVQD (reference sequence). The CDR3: CASSESGRPGGTDTQYF. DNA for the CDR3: TGCGCCAGCAGTGAGTCAGGGCGGCCCGGGGGCACAGATACGCAGTATTTT.

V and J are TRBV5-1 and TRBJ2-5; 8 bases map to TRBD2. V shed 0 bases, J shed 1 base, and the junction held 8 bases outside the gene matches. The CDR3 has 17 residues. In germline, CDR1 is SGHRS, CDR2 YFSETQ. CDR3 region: CASSLGSAGATQETQYF. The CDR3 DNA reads TGCGCCAGCAGCTTGGGATCAGCGGGGGCTACCCAAGAGACCCAGTACTTC.